This paragraph reports one TCR beta chain. These data originate in a study of blood T cell repertoires in COVID-19. Study summary: Some COVID-19 samples were acute and others convalescent; all came from the United States, Italy and Spain.

Under the authors' procedure: Amplification from reference gene primers served as the basis for estimated nucleated cell counts. Profiled with immunoSEQ multiplex PCR; TCRdb holds only in-frame clones, not every one. The V and J calls and clone size come from that table; D and trimming were worked out from the DNA. In the table there are 80,000 to 100,000 clones, 80% of which are singletons. The clonotype was recovered from a human donor in a cohort sampled during active COVID-19. Sequences were obtained from peripheral blood.

The CDR3 DNA reads as TGTGCCAGCAACGGACAAGGGACTAGCGGGAGGGCAGTTGCAGATACGCAGTATTTT. Residues: CASNGQGTSGRAVADTQYF. The J gene is TRBJ2-3, the V gene TRBV5-6; 16 bases align to TRBD2. The V gene end was trimmed by 6 bases and the J gene end by 4 bases; junction bases not matched to a gene: 14. Germline V lookup: CDR1 SGHDT, CDR2 YYEEEE. The CDR3 runs to 19 residues.